The present T cell receptor (beta chain) was sequenced within a study of shared clonotypes between healthy human individuals. About this clone itself: Its antigen is as yet unknown.

V was clipped by 2 bases and J by 3 bases, with 13 bases between them. The CDR3 covers 16 residues. Per the germline V gene, CDR1 is MNHEY and CDR2 is SMNVEV (reference sequence). Positively selected for CCR7, the CD45RO-negative cells used as naive CD8 cells excluded terminally differentiated effector memory CD45RA+ cells. Findings and caveats of the study: Clonotype sharing among donors likely depends on sequencing depth. Blood alone was sampled, and tissue repertoires likely differ.

Profiled with immunoSEQ multiplex PCR; TCRdb holds only in-frame clones, not every one. The repertoire holds about 1.9 million clones, with about 93% as singletons. The receptor's source is a man between 18 and 29 years old in good health. Some clones in this sample may be carry-over from other donors' samples. Sequencing input: naive CD8+ T cells from PBMCs. V is TRBV27 and J is TRBJ2-2, with D possibly being TRBD1 (5 bases). The CDR3 is CASSLVSVGDTGELFF. As DNA, the CDR3 is TGTGCCAGCAGTTTAGTATCAGTAGGGGACACCGGGGAGCTGTTTTTT.